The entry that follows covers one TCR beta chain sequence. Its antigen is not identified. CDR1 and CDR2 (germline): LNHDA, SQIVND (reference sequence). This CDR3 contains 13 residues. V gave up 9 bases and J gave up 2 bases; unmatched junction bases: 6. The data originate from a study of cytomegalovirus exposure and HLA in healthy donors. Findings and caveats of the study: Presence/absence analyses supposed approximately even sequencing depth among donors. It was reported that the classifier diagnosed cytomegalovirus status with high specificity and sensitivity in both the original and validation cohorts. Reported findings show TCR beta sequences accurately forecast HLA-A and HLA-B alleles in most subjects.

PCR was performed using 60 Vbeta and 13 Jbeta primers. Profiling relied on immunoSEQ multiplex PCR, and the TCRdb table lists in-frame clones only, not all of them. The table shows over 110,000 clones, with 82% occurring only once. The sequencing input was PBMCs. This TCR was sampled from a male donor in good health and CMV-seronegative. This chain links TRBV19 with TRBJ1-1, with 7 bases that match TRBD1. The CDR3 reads CASQGQPNTEAFF. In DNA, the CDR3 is TGTGCCAGCCAGGGACAGCCAAACACTGAAGCTTTCTTT.